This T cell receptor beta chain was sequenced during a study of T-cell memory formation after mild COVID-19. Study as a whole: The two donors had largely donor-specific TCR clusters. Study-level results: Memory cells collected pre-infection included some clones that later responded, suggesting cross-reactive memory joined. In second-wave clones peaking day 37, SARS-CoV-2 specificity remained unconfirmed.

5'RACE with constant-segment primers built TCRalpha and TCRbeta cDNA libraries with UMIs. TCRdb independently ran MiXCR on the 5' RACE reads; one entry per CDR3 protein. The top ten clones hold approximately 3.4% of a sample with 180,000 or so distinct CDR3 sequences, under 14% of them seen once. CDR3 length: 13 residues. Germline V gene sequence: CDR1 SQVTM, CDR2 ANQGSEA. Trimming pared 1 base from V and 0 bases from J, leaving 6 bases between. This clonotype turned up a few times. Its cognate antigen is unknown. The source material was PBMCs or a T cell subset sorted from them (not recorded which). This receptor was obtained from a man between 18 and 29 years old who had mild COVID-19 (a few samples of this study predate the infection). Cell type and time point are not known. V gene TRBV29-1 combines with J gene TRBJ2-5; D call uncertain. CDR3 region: CSVEGSNQETQYF. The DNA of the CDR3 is TGCAGCGTTGAAGGCTCCAACCAAGAGACCCAGTACTTC.